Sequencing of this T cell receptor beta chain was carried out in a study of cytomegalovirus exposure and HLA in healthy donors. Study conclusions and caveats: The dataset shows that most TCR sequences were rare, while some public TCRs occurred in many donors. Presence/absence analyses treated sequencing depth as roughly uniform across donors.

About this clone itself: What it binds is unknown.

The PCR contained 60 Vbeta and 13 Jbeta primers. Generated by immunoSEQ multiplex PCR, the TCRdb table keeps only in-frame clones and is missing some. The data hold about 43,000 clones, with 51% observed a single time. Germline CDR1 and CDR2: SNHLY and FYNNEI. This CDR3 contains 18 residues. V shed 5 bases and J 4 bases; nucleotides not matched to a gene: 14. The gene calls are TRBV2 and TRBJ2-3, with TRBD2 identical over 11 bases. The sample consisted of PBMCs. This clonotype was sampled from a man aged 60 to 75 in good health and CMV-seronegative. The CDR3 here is CASSSLWEGTSGSDTQYF. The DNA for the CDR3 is TGTGCCAGCAGTTCACTGTGGGAGGGGACTAGCGGCTCAGATACGCAGTATTTT. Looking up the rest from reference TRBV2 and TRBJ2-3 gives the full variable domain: EPEVTQTPSHQVTQMGQEVILRCVPISNHLYFYWYRQILGQKVEFLVSFYNNEISEKSEIFDDQFSVERPDGSNFTLKIRSTKLEDSAMYFCASSSLWEGTSGSDTQYFGPGTRLTVL.